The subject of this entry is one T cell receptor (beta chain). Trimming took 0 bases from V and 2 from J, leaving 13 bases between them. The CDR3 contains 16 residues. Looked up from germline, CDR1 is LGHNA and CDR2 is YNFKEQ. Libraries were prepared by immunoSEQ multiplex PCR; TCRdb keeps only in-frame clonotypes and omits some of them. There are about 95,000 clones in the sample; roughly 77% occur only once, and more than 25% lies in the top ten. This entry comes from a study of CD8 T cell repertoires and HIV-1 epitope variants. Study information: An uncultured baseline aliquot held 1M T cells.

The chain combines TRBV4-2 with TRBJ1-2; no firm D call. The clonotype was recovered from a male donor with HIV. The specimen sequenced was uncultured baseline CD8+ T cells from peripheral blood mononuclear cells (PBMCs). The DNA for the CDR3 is TGTGCCAGCAGCCAAGAGGAAGAAGGCCGAAACTATGGCTACACCTTC. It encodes CASSQEEEGRNYGYTF.